This T cell receptor (beta chain) was profiled in a study of spatial heterogeneity in lung cancer. CDR1 is MGHRA, CDR2 YSYEKL, per germline. This CDR3 contains 14 residues. Trimming pared 4 bases from V and 8 bases from J, leaving 16 bases between. For this clonotype: Its specificity is not known.

Noted time point: sample taken at primary tumor resection. Notes on the study in general: Tumors with more nonsynonymous mutations had more expanded intratumoral alpha and beta TCRs.

TCRdb reanalysed the 5' RACE reads using MiXCR and keeps one entry per CDR3 protein. The sample records about 100,000 distinct CDR3 sequences, roughly 4.5% being singletons. The sample was lung tumor tissue, taken at surgery. This receptor was taken from a male donor with early-stage non-small cell lung cancer. The chain couples TRBV4-1 to TRBJ2-3; D may be TRBD2 (5 bases). DNA of the CDR3: TGCGCCAGCAGCCCCCGAGGGCTCGTAGGTACGCAGTATTTT. Its protein product is CASSPRGLVGTQYF.